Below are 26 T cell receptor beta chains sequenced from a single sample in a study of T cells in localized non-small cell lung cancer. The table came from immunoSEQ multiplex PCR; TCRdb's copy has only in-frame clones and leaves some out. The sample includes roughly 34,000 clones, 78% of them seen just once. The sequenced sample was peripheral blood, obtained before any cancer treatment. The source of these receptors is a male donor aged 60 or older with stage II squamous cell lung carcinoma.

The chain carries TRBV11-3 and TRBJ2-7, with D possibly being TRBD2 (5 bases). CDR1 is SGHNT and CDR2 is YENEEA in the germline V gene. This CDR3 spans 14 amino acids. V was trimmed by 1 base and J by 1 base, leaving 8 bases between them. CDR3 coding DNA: TGTGCCAGCAGCTTAGTGAGGGCGTCCTACGAGCAGTACTTC. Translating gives CASSLVRASYEQYF. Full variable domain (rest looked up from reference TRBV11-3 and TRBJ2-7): EAGVVQSPRYKIIEKKQPVAFWCNPISGHNTLYWYLQNLGQGPELLIRYENEEAVDDSQLPKDRFSAERLKGVDSTLKIQPAELGDSAVYLCASSLVRASYEQYFGPGTRLTVT.

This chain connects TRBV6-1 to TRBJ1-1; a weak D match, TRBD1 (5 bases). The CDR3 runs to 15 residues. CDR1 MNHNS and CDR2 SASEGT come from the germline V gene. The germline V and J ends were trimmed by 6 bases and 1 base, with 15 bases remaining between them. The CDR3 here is CASRPTFGGNTEAFF. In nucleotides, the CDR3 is TGTGCCAGCAGGCCGACATTTGGGGGGAACACTGAAGCTTTCTTT.

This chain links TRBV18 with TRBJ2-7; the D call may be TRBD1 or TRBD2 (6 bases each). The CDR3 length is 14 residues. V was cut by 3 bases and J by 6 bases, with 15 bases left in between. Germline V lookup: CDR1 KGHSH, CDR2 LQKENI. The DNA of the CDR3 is TGTGCCAGCTCACCCTCCGGGGGCCTCTCCGAGCAGTACTTC. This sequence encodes CASSPSGGLSEQYF.

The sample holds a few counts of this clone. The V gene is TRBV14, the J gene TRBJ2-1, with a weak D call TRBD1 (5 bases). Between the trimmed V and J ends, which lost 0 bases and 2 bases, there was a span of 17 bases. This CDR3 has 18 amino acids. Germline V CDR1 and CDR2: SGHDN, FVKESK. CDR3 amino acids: CASSQDRGGAGTYNEQFF. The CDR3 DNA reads TGTGCCAGCAGCCAAGATCGAGGTGGGGCAGGAACCTACAATGAGCAGTTCTTC.

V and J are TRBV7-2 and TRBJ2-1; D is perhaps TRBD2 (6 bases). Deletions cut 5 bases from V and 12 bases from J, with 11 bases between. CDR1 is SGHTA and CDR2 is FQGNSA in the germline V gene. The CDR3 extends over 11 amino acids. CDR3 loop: CASSPTSLQFF. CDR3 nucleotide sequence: TGTGCCAGCAGCCCGACTAGTTTGCAGTTCTTC.

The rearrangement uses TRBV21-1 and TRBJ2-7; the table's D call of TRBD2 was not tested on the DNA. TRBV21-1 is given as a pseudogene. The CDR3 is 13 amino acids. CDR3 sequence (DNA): TGTGCCATTCCGAGCGGGGCGGGCTGGGAGCAGTACTTC. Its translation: CAIPSGAGWEQYF.

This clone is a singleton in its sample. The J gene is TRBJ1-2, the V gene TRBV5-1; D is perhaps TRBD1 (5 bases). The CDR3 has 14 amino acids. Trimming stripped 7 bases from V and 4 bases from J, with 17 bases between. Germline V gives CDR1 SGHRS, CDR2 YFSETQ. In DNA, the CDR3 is TGCGCCAGCCGGGACGCAGTCTCCCTCTATGGCTACACCTTC. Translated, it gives CASRDAVSLYGYTF. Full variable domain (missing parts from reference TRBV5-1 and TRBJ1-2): KAGVTQTPRYLIKTRGQQVTLSCSPISGHRSVSWYQQTPGQGLQFLFEYFSETQRNKGNFPGRFSGRQFSNSRSEMNVSTLELGDSALYLCASRDAVSLYGYTFGSGTRLTVV.

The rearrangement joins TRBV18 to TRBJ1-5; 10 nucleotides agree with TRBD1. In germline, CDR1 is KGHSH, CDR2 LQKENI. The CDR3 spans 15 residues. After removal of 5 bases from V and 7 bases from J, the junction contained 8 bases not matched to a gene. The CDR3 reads CASSSGTGDVQPQHF. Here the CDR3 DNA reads TGTGCCAGCTCATCCGGGACAGGGGATGTACAGCCCCAGCATTTT. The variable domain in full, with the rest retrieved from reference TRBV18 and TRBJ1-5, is NAGVMQNPRHLVRRRGQEARLRCSPMKGHSHVYWYRQLPEEGLKFMVYLQKENIIDESGMPKERFSAEFPKEGPSILRIQQVVRGDSAAYFCASSSGTGDVQPQHFGDGTRLSIL.

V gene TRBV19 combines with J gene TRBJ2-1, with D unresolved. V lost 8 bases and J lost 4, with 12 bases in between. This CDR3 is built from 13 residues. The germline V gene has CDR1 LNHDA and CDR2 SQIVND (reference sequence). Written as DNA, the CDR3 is TGTGCCAGTCGCAGTTACGGGTACAATGAGCAGTTCTTC. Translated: CASRSYGYNEQFF. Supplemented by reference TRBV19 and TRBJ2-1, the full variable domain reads DGGITQSPKYLFRKEGQNVTLSCEQNLNHDAMYWYRQDPGQGLRLIYYSQIVNDFQKGDIAEGYSVSREKKESFPLTVTSAQKNPTAFYLCASRSYGYNEQFFGPGTRLTVL.

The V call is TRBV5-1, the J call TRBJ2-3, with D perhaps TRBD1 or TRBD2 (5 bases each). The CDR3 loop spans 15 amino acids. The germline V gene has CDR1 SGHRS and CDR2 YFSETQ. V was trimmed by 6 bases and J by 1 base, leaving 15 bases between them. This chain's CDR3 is CASTSVGERTDTQYF. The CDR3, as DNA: TGCGCCAGCACCTCCGTGGGGGAGCGCACAGATACGCAGTATTTT.

CDR3 region: CSVDSGQGSGGYTF. The DNA of the CDR3 is TGCAGCGTCGATTCGGGACAGGGGAGCGGTGGCTACACCTTC. The J gene is TRBJ1-2, the V gene TRBV29-1, with 10 nucleotides matching TRBD1. This CDR3 is 14 amino acids long. J gave up 7 bases and V 6 bases, and 11 bases lay outside the gene matches. CDR1 is SQVTM, CDR2 ANQGSEA, per germline.

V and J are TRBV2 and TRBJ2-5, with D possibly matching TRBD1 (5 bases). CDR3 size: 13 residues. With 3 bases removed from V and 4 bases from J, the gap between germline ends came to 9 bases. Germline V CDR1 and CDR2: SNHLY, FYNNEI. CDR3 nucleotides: TGTGCCAGCAGTGACAGGGAAGGAGAGACCCAGTACTTC. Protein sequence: CASSDREGETQYF.

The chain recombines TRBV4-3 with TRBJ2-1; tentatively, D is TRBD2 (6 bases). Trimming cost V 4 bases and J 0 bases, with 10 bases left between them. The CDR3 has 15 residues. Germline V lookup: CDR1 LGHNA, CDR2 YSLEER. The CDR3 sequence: CASSLLASSYNEQFF. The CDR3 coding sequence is TGCGCCAGCAGCCTCCTAGCGAGCTCCTACAATGAGCAGTTCTTC.

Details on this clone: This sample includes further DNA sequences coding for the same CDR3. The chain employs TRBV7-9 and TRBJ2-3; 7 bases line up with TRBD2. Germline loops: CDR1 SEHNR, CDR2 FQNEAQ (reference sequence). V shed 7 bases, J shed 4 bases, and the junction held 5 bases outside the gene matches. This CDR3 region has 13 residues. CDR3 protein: CASTPGGSDTQYF. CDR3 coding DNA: TGTGCCAGCACCCCCGGGGGGTCAGATACGCAGTATTTT.

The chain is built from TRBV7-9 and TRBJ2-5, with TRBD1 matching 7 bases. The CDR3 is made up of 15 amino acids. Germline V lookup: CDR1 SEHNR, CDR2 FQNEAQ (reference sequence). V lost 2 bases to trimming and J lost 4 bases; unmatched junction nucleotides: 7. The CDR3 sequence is CASSLQRQGGETQYF. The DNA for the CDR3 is TGTGCCAGCAGCTTACAGCGACAGGGCGGAGAGACCCAGTACTTC.

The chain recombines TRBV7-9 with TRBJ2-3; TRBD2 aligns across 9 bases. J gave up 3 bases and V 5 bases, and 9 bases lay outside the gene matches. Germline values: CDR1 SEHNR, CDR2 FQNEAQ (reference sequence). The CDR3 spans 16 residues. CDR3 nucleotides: TGTGCCAGCAGCGACCGACTAGCGGCAGTGACAGATACGCAGTATTTT. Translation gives CASSDRLAAVTDTQYF.

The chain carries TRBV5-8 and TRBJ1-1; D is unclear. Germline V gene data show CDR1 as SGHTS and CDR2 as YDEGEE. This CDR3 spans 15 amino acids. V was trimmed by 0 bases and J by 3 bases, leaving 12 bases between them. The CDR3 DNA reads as TGTGCCAGCAGCTTGGGGCAGCGGGTTGACACTGAAGCTTTCTTT. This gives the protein CASSLGQRVDTEAFF.

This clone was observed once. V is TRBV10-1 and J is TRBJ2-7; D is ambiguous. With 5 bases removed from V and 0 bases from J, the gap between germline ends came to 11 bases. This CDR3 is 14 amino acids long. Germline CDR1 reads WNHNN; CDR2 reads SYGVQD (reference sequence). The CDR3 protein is CASSPDPGSYEQYF. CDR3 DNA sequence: TGCGCCAGCAGTCCGGACCCCGGCTCCTACGAGCAGTACTTC.

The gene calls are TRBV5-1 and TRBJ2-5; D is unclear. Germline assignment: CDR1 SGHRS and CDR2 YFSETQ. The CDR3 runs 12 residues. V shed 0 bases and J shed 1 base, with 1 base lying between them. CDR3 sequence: CASSLAQETQYF. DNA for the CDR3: TGCGCCAGCAGCTTGGCCCAAGAGACCCAGTACTTC.

CDR3 protein: CASSPDPVNTEAFF. CDR3 nucleotides: TGTGCCAGCAGCCCCGACCCCGTGAACACTGAAGCTTTCTTT. This chain connects TRBV6-1 to TRBJ1-1, with D uncertain. The V and J ends lost 6 bases and 0 bases respectively, with 11 bases between them. The germline V gene has CDR1 MNHNS and CDR2 SASEGT. The CDR3 contains 14 residues.

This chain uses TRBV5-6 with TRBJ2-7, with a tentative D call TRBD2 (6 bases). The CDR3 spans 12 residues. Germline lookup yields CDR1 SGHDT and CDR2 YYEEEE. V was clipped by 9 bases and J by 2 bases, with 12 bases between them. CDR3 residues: CATPDYTYEQYF. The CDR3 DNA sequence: TGTGCCACCCCGGACTATACCTACGAGCAGTACTTC.

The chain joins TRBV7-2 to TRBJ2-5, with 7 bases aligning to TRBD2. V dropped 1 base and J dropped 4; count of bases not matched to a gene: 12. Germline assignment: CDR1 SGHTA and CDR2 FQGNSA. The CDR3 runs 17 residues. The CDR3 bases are TGTGCCAGCAGCTTAGGTCTAGCGGAGTGGCCCTCAGAGACCCAGTACTTC. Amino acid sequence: CASSLGLAEWPSETQYF. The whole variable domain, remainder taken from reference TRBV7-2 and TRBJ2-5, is GAGVSQSPSNKVTEKGKDVELRCDPISGHTALYWYRQSLGQGLEFLIYFQGNSAPDKSGLPSDRFSAERTGGSVSTLTIQRTQQEDSAVYLCASSLGLAEWPSETQYFGPGTRLLVL.

CDR3 sequence (DNA): TGTGCCAGCAGTCCCAGGGACGGATTGGGGGTGACCCAGTACTTC. Translating gives CASSPRDGLGVTQYF. The rearrangement joins TRBV6-5 to TRBJ2-5, with D possibly called TRBD1 or TRBD2 (5 bases each). The CDR3 spans 15 residues. The germline V and J ends were trimmed by 5 bases and 7 bases, with 20 bases remaining between them. Germline V lookup: CDR1 MNHEY, CDR2 SVGAGI.

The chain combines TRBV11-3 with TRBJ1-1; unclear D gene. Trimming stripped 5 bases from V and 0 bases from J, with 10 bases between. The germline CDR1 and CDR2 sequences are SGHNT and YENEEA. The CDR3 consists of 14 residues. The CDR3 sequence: CASSPPGVNTEAFF. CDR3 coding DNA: TGTGCCAGCAGCCCCCCTGGGGTGAACACTGAAGCTTTCTTT. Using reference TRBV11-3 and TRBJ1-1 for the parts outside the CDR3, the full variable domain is EAGVVQSPRYKIIEKKQPVAFWCNPISGHNTLYWYLQNLGQGPELLIRYENEEAVDDSQLPKDRFSAERLKGVDSTLKIQPAELGDSAVYLCASSPPGVNTEAFFGQGTRLTVV.

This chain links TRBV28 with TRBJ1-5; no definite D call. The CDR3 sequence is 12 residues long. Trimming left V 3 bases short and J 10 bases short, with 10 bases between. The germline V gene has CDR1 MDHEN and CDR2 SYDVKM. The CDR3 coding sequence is TGTGCCAGCAGTTTTTGGCCGGGACCCCAGCATTTT. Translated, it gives CASSFWPGPQHF.

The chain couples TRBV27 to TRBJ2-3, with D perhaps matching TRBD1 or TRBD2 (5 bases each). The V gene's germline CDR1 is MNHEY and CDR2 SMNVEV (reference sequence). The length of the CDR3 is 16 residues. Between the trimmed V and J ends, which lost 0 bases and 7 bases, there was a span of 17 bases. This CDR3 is CASSLSWPGLGNTQYF. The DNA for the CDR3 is TGTGCCAGCAGTTTATCTTGGCCGGGGCTGGGAAATACGCAGTATTTT.